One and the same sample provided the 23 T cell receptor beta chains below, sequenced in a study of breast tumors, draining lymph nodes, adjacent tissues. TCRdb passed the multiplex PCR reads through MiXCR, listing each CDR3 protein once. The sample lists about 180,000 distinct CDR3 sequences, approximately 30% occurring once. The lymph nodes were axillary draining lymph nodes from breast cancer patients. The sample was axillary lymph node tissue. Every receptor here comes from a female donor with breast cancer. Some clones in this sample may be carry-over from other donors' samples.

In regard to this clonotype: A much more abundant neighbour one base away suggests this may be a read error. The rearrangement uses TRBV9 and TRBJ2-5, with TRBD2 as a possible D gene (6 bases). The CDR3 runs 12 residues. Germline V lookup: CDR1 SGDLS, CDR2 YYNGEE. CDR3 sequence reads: CASSGVRETQCF. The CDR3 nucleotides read TGTGCCAGCAGCGGTGTTCGGGAGACCCAGTGCTTC.

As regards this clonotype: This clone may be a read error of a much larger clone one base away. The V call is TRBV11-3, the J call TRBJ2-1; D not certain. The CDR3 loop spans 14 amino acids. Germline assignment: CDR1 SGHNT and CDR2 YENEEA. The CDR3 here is CASSSSGPLNEQLF. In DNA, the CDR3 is TGTGCCAGCAGCTCGAGTGGACCGCTCAATGAGCAGCTCTTC.

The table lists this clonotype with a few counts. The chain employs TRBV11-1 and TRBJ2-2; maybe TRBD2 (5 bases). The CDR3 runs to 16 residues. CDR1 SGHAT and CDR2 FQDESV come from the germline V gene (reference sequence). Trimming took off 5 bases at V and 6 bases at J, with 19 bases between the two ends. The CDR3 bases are TGTGCCAGCAGCCTTTTTTCGGGAACCGTTCCCGGGGAGCTGTTTTTT. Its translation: CASSLFSGTVPGELFF.

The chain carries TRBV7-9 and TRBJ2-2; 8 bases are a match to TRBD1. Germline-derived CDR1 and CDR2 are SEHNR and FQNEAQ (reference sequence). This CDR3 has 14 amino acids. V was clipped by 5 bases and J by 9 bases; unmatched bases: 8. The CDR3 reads CASSLTGAERELFF. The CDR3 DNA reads TGTGCCAGCAGCCTGACAGGGGCCGAGAGGGAGCTGTTTTTT.

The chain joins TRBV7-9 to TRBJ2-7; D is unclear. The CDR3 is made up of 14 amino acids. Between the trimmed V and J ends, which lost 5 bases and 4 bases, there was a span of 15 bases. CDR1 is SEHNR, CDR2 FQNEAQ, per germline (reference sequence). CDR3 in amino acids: CASSTDKLVYEQYF. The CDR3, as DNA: TGTGCCAGCAGCACAGACAAACTGGTTTACGAGCAGTACTTC.

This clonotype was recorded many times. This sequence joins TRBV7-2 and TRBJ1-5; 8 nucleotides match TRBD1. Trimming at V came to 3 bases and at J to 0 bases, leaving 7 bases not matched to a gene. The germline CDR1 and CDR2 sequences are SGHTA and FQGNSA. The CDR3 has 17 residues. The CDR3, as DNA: TGTGCCAGCAGCTTGAGTCGGACAGGGTATAGCAATCAGCCCCAGCATTTT. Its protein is CASSLSRTGYSNQPQHF. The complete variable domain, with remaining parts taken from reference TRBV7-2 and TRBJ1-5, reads GAGVSQSPSNKVTEKGKDVELRCDPISGHTALYWYRQSLGQGLEFLIYFQGNSAPDKSGLPSDRFSAERTGGSVSTLTIQRTQQEDSAVYLCASSLSRTGYSNQPQHFGDGTRLSIL.

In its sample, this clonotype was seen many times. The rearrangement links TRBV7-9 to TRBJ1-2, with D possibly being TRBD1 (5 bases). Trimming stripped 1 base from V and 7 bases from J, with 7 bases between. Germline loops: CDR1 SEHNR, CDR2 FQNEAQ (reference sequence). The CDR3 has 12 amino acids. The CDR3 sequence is CASSLGGIGYTF. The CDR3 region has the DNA TGTGCCAGCAGCTTAGGGGGGATTGGCTACACCTTC.

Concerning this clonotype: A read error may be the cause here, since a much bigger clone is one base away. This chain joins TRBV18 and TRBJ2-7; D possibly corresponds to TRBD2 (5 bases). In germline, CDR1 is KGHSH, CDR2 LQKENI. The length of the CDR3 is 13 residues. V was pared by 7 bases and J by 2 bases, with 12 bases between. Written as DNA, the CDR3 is TGTGCCAGCTTACGCCCCGGGGCCTACGAGCAGTACTTC. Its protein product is CASLRPGAYEQYF.

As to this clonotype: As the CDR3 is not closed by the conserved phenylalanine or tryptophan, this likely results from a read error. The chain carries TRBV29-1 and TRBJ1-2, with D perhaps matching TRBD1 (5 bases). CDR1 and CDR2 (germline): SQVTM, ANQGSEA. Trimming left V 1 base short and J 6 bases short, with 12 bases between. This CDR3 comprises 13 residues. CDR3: CSVEGGAGDGYTS. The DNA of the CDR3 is TGCAGCGTTGAAGGCGGGGCAGGAGATGGCTACACCTCC.

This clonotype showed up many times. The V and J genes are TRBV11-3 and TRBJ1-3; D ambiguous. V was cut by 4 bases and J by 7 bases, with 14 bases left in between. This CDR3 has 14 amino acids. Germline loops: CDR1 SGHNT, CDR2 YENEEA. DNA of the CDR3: TGTGCCAGCAGCTCCCCCCGGAATGCGAACACCATATATTTT. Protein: CASSSPRNANTIYF.

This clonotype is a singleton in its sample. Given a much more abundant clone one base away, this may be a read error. The CDR3: CASRDRQGPNEKLFF. CDR3 in DNA: TGTGCCAGCAGAGACAGACAGGGGCCCAATGAAAAACTGTTTTTT. This chain links TRBV12-3 or TRBV12-4 with TRBJ1-4; 8 bases agree with TRBD1. V trimming: 6 bases; J trimming: 5 bases; junction bases outside the gene matches: 8. The CDR3 has 15 amino acids.

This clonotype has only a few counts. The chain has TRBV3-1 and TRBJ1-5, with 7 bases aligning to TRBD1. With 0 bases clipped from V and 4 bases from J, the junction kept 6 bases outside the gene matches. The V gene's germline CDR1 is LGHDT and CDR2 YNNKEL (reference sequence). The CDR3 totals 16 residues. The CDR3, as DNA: TGTGCCAGCAGCCAAGATCGGACAGGCTTTAATCAGCCCCAGCATTTT. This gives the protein CASSQDRTGFNQPQHF.

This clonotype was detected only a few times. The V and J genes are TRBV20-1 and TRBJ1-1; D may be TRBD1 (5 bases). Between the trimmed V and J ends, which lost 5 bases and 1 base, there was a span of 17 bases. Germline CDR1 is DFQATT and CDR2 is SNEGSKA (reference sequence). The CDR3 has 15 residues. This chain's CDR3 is CSARPRSGTNTEAFF. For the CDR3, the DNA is TGCAGTGCTCGACCCCGCTCAGGGACGAACACTGAAGCTTTCTTT.

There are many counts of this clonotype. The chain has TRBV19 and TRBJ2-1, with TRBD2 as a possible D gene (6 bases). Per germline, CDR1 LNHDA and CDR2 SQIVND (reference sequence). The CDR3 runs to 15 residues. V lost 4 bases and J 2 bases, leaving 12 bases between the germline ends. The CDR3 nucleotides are TGTGCCAGTAGTAGAGGGACTTACGCCTACAATGAGCAGTTCTTC. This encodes CASSRGTYAYNEQFF.

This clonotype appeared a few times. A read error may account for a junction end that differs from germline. CDR3: CVSSLPRFVFPLLGFYNEQFF. For the CDR3, the DNA is TGCGTCAGCAGCTTACCAAGATTCGTTTTCCCCCTTTTGGGGTTTTACAATGAGCAGTTCTTC. The chain carries TRBV5-1 and TRBJ2-1; D gene uncertain. Germline V lookup: CDR1 SGHRS, CDR2 YFSETQ. There are 21 residues in the CDR3.

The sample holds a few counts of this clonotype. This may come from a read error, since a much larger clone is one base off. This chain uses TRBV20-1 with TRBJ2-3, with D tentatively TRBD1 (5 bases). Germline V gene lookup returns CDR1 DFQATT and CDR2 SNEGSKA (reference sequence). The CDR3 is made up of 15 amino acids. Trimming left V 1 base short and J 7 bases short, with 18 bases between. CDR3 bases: TGCAGTGCTAGAGGGTGGGGCACGGGCTCCCATACGCAGTATTTT. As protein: CSARGWGTGSHTQYF.

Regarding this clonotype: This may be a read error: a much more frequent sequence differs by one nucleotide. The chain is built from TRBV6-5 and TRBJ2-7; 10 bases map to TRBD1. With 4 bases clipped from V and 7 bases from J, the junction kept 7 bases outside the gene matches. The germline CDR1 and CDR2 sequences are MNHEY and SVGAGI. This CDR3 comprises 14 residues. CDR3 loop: CASSSRGTGEEQYF. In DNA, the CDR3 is TGTGCCAGCAGTTCCCGAGGGACAGGGGAAGAGCAGTACTTC.

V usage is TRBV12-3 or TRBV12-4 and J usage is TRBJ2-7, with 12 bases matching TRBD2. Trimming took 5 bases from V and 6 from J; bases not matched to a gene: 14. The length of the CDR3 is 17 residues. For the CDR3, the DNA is TGTGCCAGCAGTCCCCCCCGGGCTAGCGGGGGGGCCGGCGAGCAGTACTTC. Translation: CASSPPRASGGAGEQYF.

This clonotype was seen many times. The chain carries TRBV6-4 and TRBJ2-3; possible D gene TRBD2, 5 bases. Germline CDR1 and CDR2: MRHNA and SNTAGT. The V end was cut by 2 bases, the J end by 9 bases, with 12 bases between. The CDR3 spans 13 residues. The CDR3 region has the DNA TGTGCCAGCAGTGACGAGCGGAGAGGGACGCAGTATTTT. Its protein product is CASSDERRGTQYF.

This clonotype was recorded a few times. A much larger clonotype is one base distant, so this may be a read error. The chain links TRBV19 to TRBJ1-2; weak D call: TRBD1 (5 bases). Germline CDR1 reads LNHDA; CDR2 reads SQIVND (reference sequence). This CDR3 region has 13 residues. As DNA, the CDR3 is TGTGCCAGTAGTACTGGGACGGGCTATGGCCACACCTTC. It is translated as CASSTGTGYGHTF.

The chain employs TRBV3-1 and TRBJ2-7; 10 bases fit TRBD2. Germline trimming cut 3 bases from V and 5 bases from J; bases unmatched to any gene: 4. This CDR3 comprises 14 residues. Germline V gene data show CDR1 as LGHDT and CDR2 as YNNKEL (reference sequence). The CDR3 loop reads CASSHSLAGDEQYF. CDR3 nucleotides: TGTGCCAGCAGCCATAGCCTAGCGGGAGACGAGCAGTACTTC.

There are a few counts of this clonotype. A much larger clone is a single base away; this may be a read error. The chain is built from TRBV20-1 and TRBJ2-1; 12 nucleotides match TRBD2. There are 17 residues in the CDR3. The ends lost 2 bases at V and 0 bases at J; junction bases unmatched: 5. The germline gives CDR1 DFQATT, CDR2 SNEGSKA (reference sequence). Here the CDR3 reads CSARTLAGGPSYNEQFF. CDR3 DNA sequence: TGCAGTGCTAGAACACTAGCGGGAGGCCCCTCCTACAATGAGCAGTTCTTC.

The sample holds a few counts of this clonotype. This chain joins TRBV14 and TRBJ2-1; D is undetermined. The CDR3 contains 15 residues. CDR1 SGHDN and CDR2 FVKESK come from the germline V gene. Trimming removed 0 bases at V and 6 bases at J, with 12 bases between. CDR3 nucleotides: TGTGCCAGCAGCCAAGATTGGCTATCTCTCAATGAGCAGTTCTTC. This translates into CASSQDWLSLNEQFF.